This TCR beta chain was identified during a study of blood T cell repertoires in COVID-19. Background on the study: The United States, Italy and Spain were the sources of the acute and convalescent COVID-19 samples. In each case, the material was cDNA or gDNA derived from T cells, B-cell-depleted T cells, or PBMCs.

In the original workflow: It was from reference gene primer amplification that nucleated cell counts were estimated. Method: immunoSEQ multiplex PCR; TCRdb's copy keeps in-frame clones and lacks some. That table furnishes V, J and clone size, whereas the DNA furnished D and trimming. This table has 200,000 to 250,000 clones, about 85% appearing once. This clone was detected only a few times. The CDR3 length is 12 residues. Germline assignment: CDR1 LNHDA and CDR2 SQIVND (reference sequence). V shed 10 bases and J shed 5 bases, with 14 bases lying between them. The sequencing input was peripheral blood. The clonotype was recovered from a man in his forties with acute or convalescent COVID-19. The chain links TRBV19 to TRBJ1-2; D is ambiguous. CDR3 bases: TGTGCCACCCCCCCCATAGAATATGGCTACACCTTC. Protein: CATPPIEYGYTF.